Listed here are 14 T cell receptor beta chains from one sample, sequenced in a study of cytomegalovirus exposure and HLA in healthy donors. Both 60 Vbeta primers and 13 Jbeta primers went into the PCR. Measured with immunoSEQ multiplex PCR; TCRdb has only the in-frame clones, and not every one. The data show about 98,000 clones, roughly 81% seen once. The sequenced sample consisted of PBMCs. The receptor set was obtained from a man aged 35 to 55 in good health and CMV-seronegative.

The CDR3 sequence: CASSPMAGGPPYEQYF. In nucleotides, the CDR3 is TGTGCCAGCAGCCCGATGGCCGGGGGGCCCCCCTACGAGCAGTACTTC. The chain links TRBV7-9 to TRBJ2-7, with D tentatively TRBD2 (7 bases). Trimming took 5 bases from V and 2 from J, leaving 19 bases between them. Germline V CDR1 and CDR2: SEHNR, FQNEAQ (reference sequence). CDR3 length: 16 amino acids.

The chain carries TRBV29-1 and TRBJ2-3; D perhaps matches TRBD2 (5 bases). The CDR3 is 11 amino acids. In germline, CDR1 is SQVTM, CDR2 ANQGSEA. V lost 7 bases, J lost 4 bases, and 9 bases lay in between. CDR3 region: CSAGVADTQYF. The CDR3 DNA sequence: TGCAGCGCCGGGGTGGCAGATACGCAGTATTTT.

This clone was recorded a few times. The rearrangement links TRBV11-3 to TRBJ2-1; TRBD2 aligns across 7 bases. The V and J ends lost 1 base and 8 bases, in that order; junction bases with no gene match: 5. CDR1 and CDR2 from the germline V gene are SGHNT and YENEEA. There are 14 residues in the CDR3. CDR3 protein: CASSLGGGFDEQFF. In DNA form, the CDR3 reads TGTGCCAGCAGCTTAGGGGGAGGGTTCGATGAGCAGTTCTTC.

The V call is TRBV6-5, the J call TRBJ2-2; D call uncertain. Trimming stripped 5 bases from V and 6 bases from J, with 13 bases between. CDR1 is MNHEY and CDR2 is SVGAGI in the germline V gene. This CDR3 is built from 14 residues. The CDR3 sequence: CASSPMSIAGELFF. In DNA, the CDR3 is TGTGCCAGCAGTCCGATGAGTATTGCCGGGGAGCTGTTTTTT.

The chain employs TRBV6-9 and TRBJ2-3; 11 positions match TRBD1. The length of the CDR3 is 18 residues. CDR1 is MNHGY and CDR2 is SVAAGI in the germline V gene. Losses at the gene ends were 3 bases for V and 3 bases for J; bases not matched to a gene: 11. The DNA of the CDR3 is TGTGCCAGCAGTTACTTGCCGGGACAGGGGGACGCGACAGATACGCAGTATTTT. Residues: CASSYLPGQGDATDTQYF.

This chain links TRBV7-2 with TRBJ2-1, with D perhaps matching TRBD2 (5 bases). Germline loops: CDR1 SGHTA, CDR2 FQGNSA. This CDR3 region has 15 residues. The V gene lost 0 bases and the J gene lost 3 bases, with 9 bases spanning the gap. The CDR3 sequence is CASSLARGYYNEQFF. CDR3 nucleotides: TGTGCCAGCAGCTTAGCGCGAGGGTACTACAATGAGCAGTTCTTC.

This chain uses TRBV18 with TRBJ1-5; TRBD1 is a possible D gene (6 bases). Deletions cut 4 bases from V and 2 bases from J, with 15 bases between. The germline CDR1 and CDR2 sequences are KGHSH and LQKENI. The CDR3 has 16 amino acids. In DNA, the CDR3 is TGTGCCAGCTCACGGGGATTTGCAGGGGGCAATCAGCCCCAGCATTTT. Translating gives CASSRGFAGGNQPQHF.

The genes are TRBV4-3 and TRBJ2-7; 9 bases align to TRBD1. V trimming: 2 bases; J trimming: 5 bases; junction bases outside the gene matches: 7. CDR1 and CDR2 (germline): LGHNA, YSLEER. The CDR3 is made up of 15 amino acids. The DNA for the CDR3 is TGCGCCAGCAGCCAAAACCGGGACAGGGTCCACGAGCAGTACTTC. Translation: CASSQNRDRVHEQYF.

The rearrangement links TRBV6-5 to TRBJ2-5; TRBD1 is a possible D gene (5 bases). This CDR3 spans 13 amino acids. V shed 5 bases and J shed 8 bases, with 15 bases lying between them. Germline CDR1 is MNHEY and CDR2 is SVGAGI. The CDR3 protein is CASSQGHVSTQYF. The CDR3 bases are TGTGCCAGCAGTCAAGGACACGTATCTACCCAGTACTTC.

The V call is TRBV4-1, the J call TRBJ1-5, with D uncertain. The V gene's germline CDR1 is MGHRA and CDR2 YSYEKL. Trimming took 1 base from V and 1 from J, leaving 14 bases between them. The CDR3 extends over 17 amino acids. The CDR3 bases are TGCGCCAGCAGCCAAGGCAGTAATGAAGCGAGCAATCAGCCCCAGCATTTT. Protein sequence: CASSQGSNEASNQPQHF.

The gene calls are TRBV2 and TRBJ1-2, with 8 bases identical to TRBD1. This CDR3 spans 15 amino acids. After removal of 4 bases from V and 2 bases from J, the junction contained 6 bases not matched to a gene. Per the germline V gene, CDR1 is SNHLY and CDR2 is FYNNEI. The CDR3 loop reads CASSARTGKNYGYTF. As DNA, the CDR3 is TGTGCCAGCAGTGCCCGGACAGGGAAAAACTATGGCTACACCTTC. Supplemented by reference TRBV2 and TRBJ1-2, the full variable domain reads EPEVTQTPSHQVTQMGQEVILRCVPISNHLYFYWYRQILGQKVEFLVSFYNNEISEKSEIFDDQFSVERPDGSNFTLKIRSTKLEDSAMYFCASSARTGKNYGYTFGSGTRLTVV.

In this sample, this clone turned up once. The CDR3 region has the DNA TGCGCCAGCAGCTTGGACAGGGGTTCTGGAAACACCATATATTTT. This sequence encodes CASSLDRGSGNTIYF. The J gene is TRBJ1-3, the V gene TRBV4-1, with 9 bases matching TRBD1. V gave up 5 bases and J gave up 1 base; unmatched junction bases: 3. This CDR3 is built from 15 residues. Per the germline V gene, CDR1 is MGHRA and CDR2 is YSYEKL.

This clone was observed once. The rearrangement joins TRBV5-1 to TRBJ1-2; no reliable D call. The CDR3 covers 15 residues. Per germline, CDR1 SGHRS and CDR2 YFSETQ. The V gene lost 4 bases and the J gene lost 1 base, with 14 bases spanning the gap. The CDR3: CASSRGEGLNYGYTF. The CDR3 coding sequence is TGCGCCAGCAGCCGGGGTGAGGGCCTTAACTATGGCTACACCTTC.

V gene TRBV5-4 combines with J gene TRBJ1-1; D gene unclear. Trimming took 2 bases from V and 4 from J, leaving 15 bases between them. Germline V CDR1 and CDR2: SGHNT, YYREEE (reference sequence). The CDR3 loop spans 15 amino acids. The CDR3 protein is CASSLSLAGTTEAFF. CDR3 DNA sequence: TGTGCCAGCAGCTTATCTCTTGCGGGAACCACTGAAGCTTTCTTT.